Sequencing of this TCR beta chain was carried out in a study of T cell repertoires and HLA-DP antigens. The protocol was immunoSEQ multiplex PCR, while the TCRdb copy is restricted to in-frame clones and leaves out a portion. Here the sample spans fewer than 75,000 clones, 80% being singletons. Regarding this clone: What it binds is unknown.

Trimming stripped 7 bases from V and 2 bases from J, with 14 bases between. Germline loops: CDR1 MDHEN, CDR2 SYDVKM. The CDR3 runs 14 residues. The genes are TRBV28 and TRBJ1-1; D possibly corresponds to TRBD1 (5 bases). The receptor's source is a man aged 55 to 70 in good health and CMV-seronegative. Sequenced input: CD4+ T cells from PBMCs. CDR3 region: CASTQTAINTEAFF. CDR3 DNA: TGTGCCAGCACCCAGACAGCAATCAACACTGAAGCTTTCTTT.